The 8 T cell receptor beta chains below were found in one sample sequenced in a study of T-cell memory formation after mild COVID-19. TCRdb re-called the 5' RACE reads with MiXCR, one entry per CDR3 protein. The sample lists 400,000 or so distinct CDR3 sequences; over 15% were seen once. The specimen was PBMCs or a T cell subset sorted from them (not recorded which). All receptors derive from an adult woman who had mild COVID-19 (a few samples of this study predate the infection). Cell type and time point are not known.

This clonotype has only a few counts. The chain carries TRBV7-8 and TRBJ1-1; perhaps TRBD1 as D (5 bases). Looked up from germline, CDR1 is SGHVS and CDR2 is FQNEAQ. V lost 1 base, J lost 2 bases, and 11 bases lay in between. The CDR3 consists of 15 residues. The CDR3 sequence is CASSLERQTNTEAFF. DNA for the CDR3: TGTGCCAGCAGCTTAGAGCGACAGACCAACACTGAAGCTTTCTTT.

The V gene is TRBV4-1, the J gene TRBJ1-6; D not certain. CDR1 and CDR2 (germline): MGHRA, YSYEKL. The CDR3 runs to 16 residues. Trimming pared 4 bases from V and 6 bases from J, leaving 16 bases between. CDR3: CASSLLEGSFNSPLHF. CDR3 bases: TGCGCCAGCAGCCTCCTAGAAGGGAGTTTTAATTCACCCCTCCACTTT.

V and J are TRBV20-1 and TRBJ2-3; D uncertain. The germline V gene encodes CDR1 DFQATT and CDR2 SNEGSKA (reference sequence). V shed 1 base and J shed 0 bases, with 5 bases lying between them. This CDR3 spans 13 amino acids. CDR3 amino acids: CSARGISTDTQYF. The CDR3, as DNA: TGCAGTGCTAGAGGTATTAGCACAGATACGCAGTATTTT.

This clonotype was detected many times. J is TRBJ2-7 and V is TRBV5-5; D possibly corresponds to TRBD2 (6 bases). V lost 0 bases, J lost 2 bases, and 12 bases lay in between. The CDR3 totals 15 residues. Germline values: CDR1 SGHKS, CDR2 YYEKEE (reference sequence). The CDR3 is CASSLGRAGTYEQYF. CDR3 bases: TGTGCCAGCAGCTTGGGTCGAGCGGGCACCTACGAGCAGTACTTC.

The V and J genes are TRBV30 and TRBJ2-1, with 9 bases identical to TRBD2. Per germline, CDR1 GTSNPN and CDR2 SVGIG (reference sequence). The V segment lost 4 bases and the J segment 5 bases; nucleotides outside the gene matches: 9. The CDR3 runs to 15 residues. This CDR3 reads CAWNPLAGFDNEQFF. Written as DNA, the CDR3 is TGTGCCTGGAACCCCCTAGCGGGGTTCGACAATGAGCAGTTCTTC.

Only a few counts were recorded for this clonotype. The chain carries TRBV9 and TRBJ1-1; D possibly corresponds to TRBD1 (5 bases). V lost 4 bases and J lost 3, with 13 bases in between. CDR3 length equals 14 residues. The germline CDR1 and CDR2 sequences are SGDLS and YYNGEE. The CDR3 region is CASSPWDGDTEAFF. CDR3 nucleotides: TGTGCCAGCAGCCCTTGGGACGGAGACACTGAAGCTTTCTTT.

J is TRBJ1-1 and V is TRBV7-3, with D possibly matching TRBD1 (6 bases). The CDR3 consists of 15 residues. V lost 5 bases to trimming and J lost 3 bases, with 16 bases between them. Germline V gives CDR1 SGHTA, CDR2 FQGTGA. CDR3 loop: CASSPSGKGDTEAFF. In DNA, the CDR3 is TGTGCCAGCAGCCCATCAGGGAAGGGGGACACTGAAGCTTTCTTT. The full variable domain, its missing parts supplied by reference TRBV7-3 and TRBJ1-1, is GAGVSQTPSNKVTEKGKYVELRCDPISGHTALYWYRQSLGQGPEFLIYFQGTGAADDSGLPNDRFFAVRPEGSVSTLKIQRTERGDSAVYLCASSPSGKGDTEAFFGQGTRLTVV.

A few counts support this clonotype. A read error is possible here, since a much larger clone lies one base away. The chain carries TRBV7-6 and TRBJ2-1; D call uncertain. The CDR3 length is 12 residues. The V and J ends lost 2 bases and 6 bases respectively, with 5 bases between them. Germline CDR1 is SGHVS and CDR2 is FNYEAQ. CDR3 sequence (DNA): TGTGCCAGCAGCTTATCCAGCAATGAGCAGTTCTTC. This encodes CASSLSSNEQFF. Filled out from reference TRBV7-6 and TRBJ2-1, the complete variable domain reads GAGVSQSPRYKVTKRGQDVALRCDPISGHVSLYWYRQALGQGPEFLTYFNYEAQQDKSGLPNDRFSAERPEGSISTLTIQRTEQRDSAMYRCASSLSSNEQFFGPGTRLTVL.